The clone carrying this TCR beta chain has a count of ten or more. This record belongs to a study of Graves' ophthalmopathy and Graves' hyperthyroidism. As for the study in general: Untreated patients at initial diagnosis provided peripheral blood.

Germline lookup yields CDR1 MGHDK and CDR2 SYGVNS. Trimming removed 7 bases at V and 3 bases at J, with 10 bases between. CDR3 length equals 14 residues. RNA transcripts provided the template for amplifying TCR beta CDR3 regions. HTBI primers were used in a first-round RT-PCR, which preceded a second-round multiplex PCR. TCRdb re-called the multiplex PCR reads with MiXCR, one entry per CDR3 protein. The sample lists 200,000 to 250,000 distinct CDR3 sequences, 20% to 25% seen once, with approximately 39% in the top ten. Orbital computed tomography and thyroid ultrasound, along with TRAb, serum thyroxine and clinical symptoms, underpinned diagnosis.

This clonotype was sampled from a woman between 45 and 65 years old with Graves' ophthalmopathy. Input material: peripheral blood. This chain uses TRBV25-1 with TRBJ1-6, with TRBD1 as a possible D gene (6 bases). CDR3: CASTGQIYNSPLHF. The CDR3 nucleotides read TGTGCCAGCACTGGACAGATCTATAATTCACCCCTCCACTTT.